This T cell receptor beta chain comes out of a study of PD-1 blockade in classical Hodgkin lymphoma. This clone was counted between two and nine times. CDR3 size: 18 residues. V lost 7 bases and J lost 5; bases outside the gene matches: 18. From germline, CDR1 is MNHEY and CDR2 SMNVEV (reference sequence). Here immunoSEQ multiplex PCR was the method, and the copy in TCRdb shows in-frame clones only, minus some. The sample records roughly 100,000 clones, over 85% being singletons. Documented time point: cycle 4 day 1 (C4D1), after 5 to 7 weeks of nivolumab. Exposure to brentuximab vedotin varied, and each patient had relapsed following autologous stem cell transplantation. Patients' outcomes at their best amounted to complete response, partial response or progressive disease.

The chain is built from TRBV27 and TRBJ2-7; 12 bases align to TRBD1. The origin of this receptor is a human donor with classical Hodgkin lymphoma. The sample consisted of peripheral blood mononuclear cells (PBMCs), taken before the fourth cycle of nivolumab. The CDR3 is CASTFRKTGTGGFHEQYF. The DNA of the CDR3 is TGTGCCAGCACCTTTCGTAAAACCGGGACAGGGGGCTTCCACGAGCAGTACTTC.